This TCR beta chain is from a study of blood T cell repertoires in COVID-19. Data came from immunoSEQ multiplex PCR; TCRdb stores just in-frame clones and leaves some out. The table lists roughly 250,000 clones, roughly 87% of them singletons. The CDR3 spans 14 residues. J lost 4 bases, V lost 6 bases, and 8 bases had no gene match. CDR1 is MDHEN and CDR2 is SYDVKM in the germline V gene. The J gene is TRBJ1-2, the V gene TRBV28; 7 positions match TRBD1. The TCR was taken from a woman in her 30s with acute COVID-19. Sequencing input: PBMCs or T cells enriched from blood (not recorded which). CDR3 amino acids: CASSPGTVGYGYTF. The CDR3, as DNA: TGTGCCAGCAGCCCAGGGACAGTCGGCTATGGCTACACCTTC.